The 30 T cell receptor beta chains reported below all come from one sample, sequenced in a study of blood T cell repertoires in COVID-19. TCRdb keeps only in-frame clones here, not all; method: immunoSEQ multiplex PCR. The table includes roughly 53,000 clones, over 90% detected once. Sequenced material: peripheral blood. Receptors were obtained from a human donor in a cohort sampled during active COVID-19.

V usage is TRBV3-1 (or the pseudogene TRBV3-2) and J usage is TRBJ1-2, with a possible D match to TRBD1 (6 bases). Trimming took off 8 bases at V and 7 bases at J, with 20 bases between the two ends. CDR3 length: 14 residues. From germline, CDR1 is LGHDT and CDR2 YNNKEL (reference sequence). CDR3 sequence (DNA): TGTGCCAGCGGTCCACGGTACAGGGAATCTGGCTACACCTTC. Amino acid sequence: CASGPRYRESGYTF.

This chain uses TRBV24-1 with TRBJ2-5; TRBD2 matches at 7 bases. The germline CDR1 and CDR2 sequences are KGHDR and SFDVKD. The CDR3 extends over 14 amino acids. J gave up 1 base and V 8 bases, and 6 bases lay outside the gene matches. In DNA form, the CDR3 reads TGTGCCACCACTCCTGGCGGGGGCCAAGAGACCCAGTACTTC. Its translation: CATTPGGGQETQYF.

The chain couples TRBV11-2 to TRBJ2-1, with 11 bases matching TRBD2. V shed 4 bases, J shed 9 bases, and the junction held 5 bases outside the gene matches. From germline, CDR1 is SGHAT and CDR2 FQNNGV. CDR3 size: 14 residues. Here the CDR3 DNA reads TGTGCCAGCAGCTCACTAGCGGGGGCCTTTGAGCAGTTCTTC. This encodes CASSSLAGAFEQFF.

V and J are TRBV7-9 and TRBJ2-5; a possible D gene is TRBD2 (6 bases). V was clipped by 4 bases and J by 5 bases, with 11 bases between them. CDR1 is SEHNR and CDR2 is FQNEAQ in the germline V gene (reference sequence). The length of the CDR3 is 13 residues. CDR3 residues: CASSSSLAETQYF. CDR3 bases: TGTGCCAGCAGCTCATCACTAGCTGAGACCCAGTACTTC. Full variable domain (outside the CDR3, taken from reference TRBV7-9 and TRBJ2-5): DTGVSQNPRHKITKRGQNVTFRCDPISEHNRLYWYRQTLGQGPEFLTYFQNEAQLEKSRLLSDRFSAERPKGSFSTLEIQRTEQGDSAMYLCASSSSLAETQYFGPGTRLLVL.

The V call is TRBV6-5, the J call TRBJ2-3, with D tentatively TRBD1 (6 bases). CDR1 is MNHEY and CDR2 is SVGAGI in the germline V gene. The CDR3 spans 14 residues. V lost 6 bases, J lost 2 bases, and 12 bases lay in between. CDR3 DNA: TGTGCCAGCAGGACGCAGGGGAACACAGATACGCAGTATTTT. Amino acids: CASRTQGNTDTQYF.

This chain connects TRBV28 to TRBJ2-7, with 8 bases lining up with TRBD2. The germline gives CDR1 MDHEN, CDR2 SYDVKM. The CDR3 runs 15 residues. The V gene end was trimmed by 7 bases and the J gene end by 0 bases; junction bases not matched to a gene: 8. The CDR3 DNA reads as TGTGCCAGCAAGTCGAGACTAGCGTACTCCTACGAGCAGTACTTC. Protein sequence: CASKSRLAYSYEQYF.

The chain combines TRBV5-1 with TRBJ2-2; possibly TRBD2 for D (5 bases). The CDR3 totals 17 residues. Germline-derived CDR1 and CDR2 are SGHRS and YFSETQ. V lost 5 bases and J 4 bases, leaving 21 bases between the germline ends. CDR3 DNA: TGCGCCAGCAGACTATCCCTAAGAGGACTGATCACCGGGGAGCTGTTTTTT. Translation: CASRLSLRGLITGELFF. The variable domain in full, completed from reference TRBV5-1 and TRBJ2-2, reads KAGVTQTPRYLIKTRGQQVTLSCSPISGHRSVSWYQQTPGQGLQFLFEYFSETQRNKGNFPGRFSGRQFSNSRSEMNVSTLELGDSALYLCASRLSLRGLITGELFFGEGSRLTVL.

V and J are TRBV10-3 and TRBJ2-7; D possibly corresponds to TRBD1 (5 bases). CDR3 length equals 13 residues. Germline CDR1 is ENHRY and CDR2 is SYGVKD. V was shortened by 3 bases and J by 6 bases, with 12 bases between the two germline ends. The CDR3 nucleotides read TGTGCCATCAGTGACAGGGCCAAATCCGAGCAGTACTTC. Amino acids: CAISDRAKSEQYF.

The chain employs TRBV28 and TRBJ2-5, with D maybe TRBD1 (5 bases). The CDR3 totals 13 residues. Germline-derived CDR1 and CDR2 are MDHEN and SYDVKM. The V end was cut by 6 bases, the J end by 1 base, with 9 bases between. The CDR3 reads CASSDSSQETQYF. In nucleotides, the CDR3 is TGTGCCAGCAGCGACAGTTCCCAAGAGACCCAGTACTTC.

This sequence joins TRBV21-1 and TRBJ2-3; the table's D call of TRBD1 was not tested on the DNA. TRBV21-1 is marked as a pseudogene. The CDR3 totals 15 residues. CDR3: CAQRRGTGWEYTQYF. In DNA form, the CDR3 reads TGTGCCCAGCGGAGGGGGACAGGGTGGGAATATACGCAGTATTTT.

This chain joins TRBV27 and TRBJ1-1; 9 nucleotides align to TRBD1. CDR1 MNHEY and CDR2 SMNVEV come from the germline V gene (reference sequence). This CDR3 comprises 14 residues. V was clipped by 6 bases and J by 11 bases; unmatched bases: 13. CDR3 protein: CASRPGQGPAEAFF. The CDR3 DNA sequence: TGTGCCAGCAGACCGGGACAGGGACCGGCGGAGGCTTTCTTT.

This clone has only one observation. The chain carries TRBV19 and TRBJ2-5; TRBD1 might be the D (5 bases). Germline V CDR1 and CDR2: LNHDA, SQIVND (reference sequence). Trimming left V 1 base short and J 1 base short, with 10 bases between. The CDR3 is 15 amino acids. Written as DNA, the CDR3 is TGTGCCAGTAGTATAGCTGGACATCTCCAAGAGACCCAGTACTTC. This encodes CASSIAGHLQETQYF.

The gene calls are TRBV19 and TRBJ2-1, with 12 positions matching TRBD2. The CDR3 is made up of 16 amino acids. V was pared by 5 bases and J by 8 bases, with 10 bases of the junction left unmatched. Germline CDR1 reads LNHDA; CDR2 reads SQIVND (reference sequence). CDR3 region: CASSPLAGGLYYEQFF. The CDR3 DNA follows: TGTGCCAGTAGTCCTCTAGCGGGGGGGCTGTACTATGAGCAGTTCTTC.

This clone was counted a single time. The rearrangement links TRBV9 to TRBJ2-3; weak D call: TRBD2 (5 bases). This CDR3 spans 14 amino acids. V lost 3 bases and J 3 bases, leaving 11 bases between the germline ends. Per the germline V gene, CDR1 is SGDLS and CDR2 is YYNGEE. The CDR3 DNA reads as TGTGCCAGCAGCGGCCCCTCGGGGACAGATACGCAGTATTTT. Amino acid sequence: CASSGPSGTDTQYF.

There are a few counts of this clone. The chain is built from TRBV5-6 and TRBJ1-1, with no clear D. The CDR3 is made up of 13 amino acids. Germline CDR1 reads SGHDT; CDR2 reads YYEEEE. V was shortened by 4 bases and J by 3 bases, with 10 bases between the two germline ends. CDR3 sequence reads: CASSLAKYTEAFF. The CDR3 DNA sequence: TGTGCCAGCAGCCTAGCCAAATACACTGAAGCTTTCTTT.

V and J are TRBV15 and TRBJ2-1, with 11 bases lining up with TRBD1. CDR3 size: 14 residues. V shed 6 bases and J 6 bases; nucleotides not matched to a gene: 4. Germline-derived CDR1 and CDR2 are LNHNV and YYDKDF (reference sequence). CDR3 protein: CATREGQGVNEQFF. CDR3 DNA sequence: TGTGCCACCAGGGAGGGACAGGGGGTCAATGAGCAGTTCTTC. Looking up the rest from reference TRBV15 and TRBJ2-1 gives the full variable domain: DAMVIQNPRYQVTQFGKPVTLSCSQTLNHNVMYWYQQKSSQAPKLLFHYYDKDFNNEADTPDNFQSRRPNTSFCFLDIRSPGLGDTAMYLCATREGQGVNEQFFGPGTRLTVL.

CDR3 amino acids: CASSIGDRGRVADTQYF. CDR3 in DNA: TGTGCCAGTAGTATCGGGGACAGGGGGCGCGTTGCAGATACGCAGTATTTT. The V and J genes are TRBV19 and TRBJ2-3; TRBD1 matches at 12 bases. The trim removed 3 bases at V and 4 bases at J, leaving 8 bases unmatched. Per the germline V gene, CDR1 is LNHDA and CDR2 is SQIVND (reference sequence). This CDR3 comprises 17 residues.

The CDR3 here is CASRSAGTANTEAFF. CDR3 bases: TGTGCCAGCAGGTCGGCGGGGACGGCGAACACTGAAGCTTTCTTT. The gene calls are TRBV28 and TRBJ1-1, with D possibly matching TRBD1 (5 bases). V lost 6 bases to trimming and J lost 1 base, with 15 bases between them. CDR3 length: 15 amino acids. Germline V gene lookup returns CDR1 MDHEN and CDR2 SYDVKM.

The V call is TRBV10-1, the J call TRBJ2-3; unclear D gene. The CDR3 runs to 15 residues. Germline V gene data show CDR1 as WNHNN and CDR2 as SYGVQD (reference sequence). V was clipped by 4 bases and J by 0 bases, with 11 bases between them. The CDR3 here is CASSVNVESTDTQYF. CDR3 bases: TGCGCCAGCAGTGTAAATGTAGAGAGCACAGATACGCAGTATTTT.

The J gene is TRBJ1-1, the V gene TRBV24-1, with D possibly being TRBD1 (5 bases). This CDR3 is built from 14 residues. Trimming took 7 bases from V and 3 from J, leaving 14 bases between them. Looked up from germline, CDR1 is KGHDR and CDR2 is SFDVKD. The chain's CDR3 is CATSPPGRDTEAFF. The CDR3 DNA reads TGTGCCACCAGCCCCCCCGGCAGGGACACTGAAGCTTTCTTT.

The chain has TRBV7-2 and TRBJ1-2, with a tentative D call TRBD1 (6 bases). The CDR3 is 13 residues long. In germline, CDR1 is SGHTA, CDR2 FQGNSA. Trimming took off 5 bases at V and 3 bases at J, with 10 bases between the two ends. CDR3 region: CASSTGTHYGYTF. The CDR3 bases are TGTGCCAGCAGCACCGGGACACACTATGGCTACACCTTC.

J is TRBJ2-1 and V is TRBV19; TRBD1 is a possible D gene (7 bases). The CDR3 covers 14 residues. The V gene's germline CDR1 is LNHDA and CDR2 SQIVND (reference sequence). The V end was cut by 6 bases, the J end by 0 bases, with 9 bases between. In DNA, the CDR3 is TGTGCCAGTAGGCGGGACAGCTCCTACAATGAGCAGTTCTTC. Its protein is CASRRDSSYNEQFF.

This clone was seen once. The rearrangement uses TRBV6-5 and TRBJ1-1, with TRBD1 matching 11 bases. The junction had 6 bases not matched to a gene; V was cut back by 6 bases and J by 9 bases. The CDR3 has 13 amino acids. Per the germline V gene, CDR1 is MNHEY and CDR2 is SVGAGI. The CDR3 coding sequence is TGTGCCAGCAGATTTGGGACAGGGGGTAAAGCTTTCTTT. Residues: CASRFGTGGKAFF.

This clone was seen a single time. The rearrangement uses TRBV2 and TRBJ2-5; no definite D call. V dropped 2 bases and J dropped 5 bases, with 12 bases sitting between them. The CDR3 contains 14 residues. Per the germline V gene, CDR1 is SNHLY and CDR2 is FYNNEI. Here the CDR3 DNA reads TGTGCCAGCAGTGAATCTAGGCTATTGGAGACCCAGTACTTC. This encodes CASSESRLLETQYF.

This sequence joins TRBV18 and TRBJ2-7; D is uncertain. This CDR3 comprises 15 residues. CDR1 and CDR2 (germline): KGHSH, LQKENI. Trimming took off 3 bases at V and 3 bases at J, with 15 bases between the two ends. In nucleotides, the CDR3 is TGTGCCAGCTCACCGGCGAGCGAGGTGGTCTACGAGCAGTACTTC. It yields the protein CASSPASEVVYEQYF.

The rearrangement joins TRBV19 to TRBJ1-1; D is unclear. V dropped 3 bases and J dropped 3 bases, with 8 bases sitting between them. Germline-derived CDR1 and CDR2 are LNHDA and SQIVND (reference sequence). The CDR3 has 13 amino acids. CDR3 nucleotide sequence: TGTGCCAGTAGTATTTTTCGGGACACTGAAGCTTTCTTT. Protein sequence: CASSIFRDTEAFF.

This sequence joins TRBV21-1 and TRBJ2-3; TRBD2, the table's D call, lacks a check against the DNA. TRBV21-1 is reported as a pseudogene. The CDR3 is 17 amino acids. The CDR3 sequence: CASSKVLGLVFTDTQYF. The CDR3 DNA sequence: TGTGCCAGCAGCAAAGTGTTGGGACTAGTTTTCACAGATACGCAGTATTTT.

This clone showed up just once. The J gene is TRBJ2-7, the V gene TRBV3-1 (or the pseudogene TRBV3-2); 9 positions agree with TRBD1. This CDR3 is built from 16 residues. Unmatched junction bases numbered 11, after V lost 4 bases and J lost 4 bases. Looked up from germline, CDR1 is LGHDT and CDR2 is YNNKEL (reference sequence). CDR3 in amino acids: CASSRNTGTGWYEQYF. The CDR3 DNA is TGTGCCAGCAGCCGAAACACCGGGACAGGGTGGTACGAGCAGTACTTC.

The chain uses TRBV7-8 and TRBJ2-7; D gene ambiguous. This CDR3 contains 13 residues. Trimming shortened V by 1 base and J by 6 bases, and 10 bases separated the two germline ends. Germline CDR1 reads SGHVS; CDR2 reads FQNEAQ. The CDR3 protein is CASSLERGAEQYV. The CDR3 coding sequence is TGTGCCAGCAGCTTAGAGCGAGGCGCCGAGCAGTACGTC.

The V call is TRBV28, the J call TRBJ2-7; D is uncertain. This CDR3 contains 13 residues. Trimming removed 3 bases from V and 1 base from J, with 7 bases in between. Germline V CDR1 and CDR2: MDHEN, SYDVKM. CDR3: CASSLSRSYEQYF. DNA of the CDR3: TGTGCCAGCAGTTTGTCCAGATCCTACGAGCAGTACTTC.